These T cell receptor beta chains were read from a single sample in a study of cytomegalovirus exposure and HLA in healthy donors. Profiled with immunoSEQ multiplex PCR; TCRdb holds only in-frame clones, not every one. Of more than 100,000 clones in the sample, less than 90% were seen once. Sequencing was performed on PBMCs. Receptors were obtained from a middle-aged man in good health and CMV-seronegative. Each CDR3 is given with its conserved first and last residue. The order of the fields is V gene, J gene, CDR3 protein.

v_call: TRBV4-1
j_call: TRBJ2-7
cdr3_aa: CASSQAGSYEQYF

v_call: TRBV27
j_call: TRBJ2-3
cdr3_aa: CASRPTGGLPDTQYF

v_call: TRBV2
j_call: TRBJ1-6
cdr3_aa: CASKGRESYNSPLHF

v_call: TRBV19
j_call: TRBJ1-6
cdr3_aa: CASSQRQGSPLHF

v_call: TRBV4-1
j_call: TRBJ1-5
cdr3_aa: CASSQDTGFQPQHF

v_call: TRBV4-1
j_call: TRBJ2-5
cdr3_aa: CASSQVPSDQETQYF

v_call: TRBV7-6
j_call: TRBJ2-1
cdr3_aa: CASSLRGLAGYNEQFF

v_call: TRBV4-3
j_call: TRBJ1-6
cdr3_aa: CASSRDRGTSPLHF

v_call: TRBV7-3
j_call: TRBJ2-1
cdr3_aa: CASSRGGEGHNEQFF

v_call: TRBV5-1
j_call: TRBJ2-7
cdr3_aa: CASSLGGTSGTYEQYF

v_call: TRBV27
j_call: TRBJ1-6
cdr3_aa: CASRNMDRGALHF

v_call: TRBV7-6
j_call: TRBJ1-6
cdr3_aa: CASSPRSSSPLHF

v_call: TRBV23-1
j_call: TRBJ1-5
cdr3_aa: CASSQWDTCNQPQHF

v_call: TRBV4-3
j_call: TRBJ2-3
cdr3_aa: CASSQGIAGLSTDTQYF

v_call: TRBV5-1
j_call: TRBJ2-3
cdr3_aa: CASSLDVGAGGTDTQYF

v_call: TRBV28
j_call: TRBJ1-1
cdr3_aa: CASSTAGNRAFF

v_call: TRBV14
j_call: TRBJ2-7
cdr3_aa: CASSQDLTGEYEQYF

v_call: TRBV9
j_call: TRBJ1-6
cdr3_aa: CASSAGTNNSPLHF

v_call: TRBV7-7
j_call: TRBJ2-7
cdr3_aa: CASSAWTGGDEQYF

v_call: TRBV1
j_call: TRBJ2-7
cdr3_aa: CTSSHPTSGDSYEQYF

v_call: TRBV6-1
j_call: TRBJ2-1
cdr3_aa: CASSGGSLVEQFF

v_call: TRBV2
j_call: TRBJ2-7
cdr3_aa: CASSEARLAGVEQYF

v_call: TRBV5-6
j_call: TRBJ2-3
cdr3_aa: CASSFGLAGGKDTQYF

v_call: TRBV2
j_call: TRBJ2-3
cdr3_aa: CANPRGGATDTQYF

v_call: TRBV6-6
j_call: TRBJ1-2
cdr3_aa: CASVLGVGSFYTF

v_call: TRBV4-1
j_call: TRBJ2-7
cdr3_aa: CASSDGTSGPYEQYF

v_call: TRBV13
j_call: TRBJ1-1
cdr3_aa: CASSLPVRGNTEAFF

v_call: TRBV11-2
j_call: TRBJ2-5
cdr3_aa: CASSSQGGSQETQYF

v_call: TRBV12-5
j_call: TRBJ2-5
cdr3_aa: CASALTGILETQYF

v_call: TRBV6-6
j_call: TRBJ1-1
cdr3_aa: CASSSTGYTEAFF

v_call: TRBV27
j_call: TRBJ2-5
cdr3_aa: CASSWGQGDETQYF

v_call: TRBV7-9
j_call: TRBJ1-1
cdr3_aa: CASSTYRGRGTEAFF

v_call: TRBV6-5
j_call: TRBJ2-1
cdr3_aa: CASSYSNRVGSNEQFF

v_call: TRBV28
j_call: TRBJ1-1
cdr3_aa: CASSGKTGNTEAFF

v_call: TRBV7-2
j_call: TRBJ2-3
cdr3_aa: CASSSPGQAKDTQYF

v_call: TRBV7-2
j_call: TRBJ2-5
cdr3_aa: CASSRTPLRGQRVETQYF

v_call: TRBV27
j_call: TRBJ1-2
cdr3_aa: CASSLGGGGYGYTF

v_call: TRBV4-1
j_call: TRBJ1-1
cdr3_aa: CASSLRISTGQNTEAFF

v_call: TRBV7-2
j_call: TRBJ2-7
cdr3_aa: CASSPLSYEQYF